This TCR beta chain was profiled in a study of T cells of healthy individuals. Germline values: CDR1 SGHTA, CDR2 FQGNSA. V lost 5 bases to trimming and J lost 8 bases; unmatched junction nucleotides: 18. This CDR3 spans 17 amino acids. The table lists this clonotype with a count of one. MiXCR was run by TCRdb on the 5' RACE reads, yielding one entry per CDR3 protein. The sample records 85,000 to 100,000 distinct CDR3 sequences, roughly 18% being singletons. This receptor was taken from a human donor in good health. The V and J genes are TRBV7-2 and TRBJ2-3; TRBD1 matches 8 bases. DNA of the CDR3: TGTGCCAGCAGCGCGCACGACAGGGGTGCGATTGTGAGTACGCAGTATTTT. As protein: CASSAHDRGAIVSTQYF. Filled out from reference TRBV7-2 and TRBJ2-3, the complete variable domain reads GAGVSQSPSNKVTEKGKDVELRCDPISGHTALYWYRQSLGQGLEFLIYFQGNSAPDKSGLPSDRFSAERTGGSVSTLTIQRTQQEDSAVYLCASSAHDRGAIVSTQYFGPGTRLTVL.